A selection of T cell receptor beta chains follows, all from one sample in a study of immune heterogeneity within non-small cell lung tumors. TCRdb called the multiplex PCR reads again in MiXCR, with one record for every CDR3 protein. The table lists approximately 4,600 distinct CDR3 sequences, about 33% of them singletons, with more than 20% in the top ten. Sequencing was carried out using lung tumor tissue. The receptors stem from a woman between 45 and 60 years old with non-small cell lung cancer. The CDR3 runs from the conserved cysteine through the conserved F or W. The order of the fields is V gene, J gene, clone size, D gene, CDR3 protein, CDR3 DNA. D genes are given only for firm matches. For some rows the clone size is stated as once, few or many, or as a class when expanded; others skip it.

v_call: TRBV30
j_call: TRBJ2-7
clone_size: medium-sized
d_call: -
cdr3_aa: CAWSGPGPWGYEQYF
cdr3_nt: TGTGCCTGGAGCGGCCCCGGGCCCTGGGGTTACGAGCAGTACTTC

v_call: TRBV10-2
j_call: TRBJ1-5
clone_size: once
d_call: -
cdr3_aa: CASAGMRGGNQPQHF
cdr3_nt: TGCGCCAGCGCCGGAATGCGGGGGGGCAATCAGCCCCAGCATTTT

v_call: TRBV5-1
j_call: TRBJ1-5
clone_size: medium-sized
d_call: -
cdr3_aa: CASSLGSDQPQHF
cdr3_nt: TGCGCCAGCAGCTTGGGGTCTGACCAGCCCCAGCATTTT

v_call: TRBV7-9
j_call: TRBJ2-2
clone_size: -
d_call: -
cdr3_aa: CASSFSARAAPGELFF
cdr3_nt: TGTGCCAGCAGCTTCTCAGCCCGGGCGGCGCCCGGGGAGCTGTTTTTT

v_call: TRBV30
j_call: TRBJ2-2
clone_size: medium-sized
d_call: -
cdr3_aa: CAWSVGGNTGELFF
cdr3_nt: TGTGCCTGGAGTGTAGGGGGGAACACCGGGGAGCTGTTTTTT

v_call: TRBV7-9
j_call: TRBJ1-2
clone_size: few
d_call: TRBD1
cdr3_aa: CASSRSGTGQLYGYTF
cdr3_nt: TGTGCCAGCAGCCGTTCCGGGACAGGGCAACTCTATGGCTACACCTTC

v_call: TRBV28
j_call: TRBJ2-7
clone_size: -
d_call: -
cdr3_aa: CASSVPRGSSEQYF
cdr3_nt: TGTGCCAGCAGTGTCCCGCGCGGATCCTCCGAGCAGTACTTC

v_call: TRBV12-3/TRBV12-4
j_call: TRBJ1-5
clone_size: medium-sized
d_call: TRBD1
cdr3_aa: CASSSDRVNQPQHF
cdr3_nt: TGTGCCAGCAGTTCCGACAGGGTCAATCAGCCCCAGCATTTT

v_call: TRBV12-3/TRBV12-4
j_call: TRBJ2-7
clone_size: -
d_call: TRBD2
cdr3_aa: CASSYGLAGVFEQYF
cdr3_nt: TGTGCCAGCAGCTACGGACTAGCGGGAGTATTCGAGCAGTACTTC

v_call: TRBV12-3/TRBV12-4
j_call: TRBJ1-5
clone_size: -
d_call: -
cdr3_aa: CASSGGGGQPQHF
cdr3_nt: TGTGCCAGCAGTGGTGGGGGGGGACAGCCCCAGCATTTT

v_call: TRBV27
j_call: TRBJ1-1
clone_size: -
d_call: TRBD1
cdr3_aa: CASSSRQGATDTEAFF
cdr3_nt: TGTGCCAGCAGTTCCCGACAGGGGGCGACGGACACTGAAGCTTTCTTT

v_call: TRBV11-2
j_call: TRBJ2-7
clone_size: medium-sized
d_call: TRBD1
cdr3_aa: CASSKGGTGYEQYF
cdr3_nt: TGTGCCAGCAGCAAAGGGGGGACAGGCTACGAGCAGTACTTC

v_call: TRBV6-1
j_call: TRBJ2-7
clone_size: -
d_call: -
cdr3_aa: CASRTDILSYEQYF
cdr3_nt: TGTGCCAGCAGGACCGACATCTTATCCTACGAGCAGTACTTC

v_call: TRBV20-1
j_call: TRBJ2-7
clone_size: -
d_call: -
cdr3_aa: CSTVGAYEQYF
cdr3_nt: TGCAGTACAGTAGGGGCCTACGAGCAGTACTTC

v_call: TRBV7-9
j_call: TRBJ1-4
clone_size: medium-sized
d_call: TRBD1
cdr3_aa: CASSLVGTEEKLFF
cdr3_nt: TGTGCCAGCAGCTTAGTTGGGACAGAGGAAAAACTGTTTTTT

v_call: TRBV2
j_call: TRBJ1-1
clone_size: medium-sized
d_call: -
cdr3_aa: CASRDNGNTEAFF
cdr3_nt: TGTGCCAGCAGGGACAATGGGAACACTGAAGCTTTCTTT

v_call: TRBV5-4
j_call: TRBJ1-1
clone_size: few
d_call: -
cdr3_aa: CASSLGVGPGANTEAFF
cdr3_nt: TGTGCCAGCAGCTTGGGAGTTGGGCCAGGGGCGAACACTGAAGCTTTCTTT

v_call: TRBV12-3/TRBV12-4
j_call: TRBJ2-2
clone_size: once
d_call: -
cdr3_aa: CASSLQSTGELFF
cdr3_nt: TGTGCCAGCTCTCTACAGTCTACCGGGGAGCTGTTTTTT

v_call: TRBV28
j_call: TRBJ1-2
clone_size: medium-sized
d_call: -
cdr3_aa: CASSLRGNGYGYTF
cdr3_nt: TGTGCCAGCAGTTTACGAGGGAATGGATATGGCTACACCTTC

v_call: TRBV6-1
j_call: TRBJ2-5
clone_size: -
d_call: TRBD2
cdr3_aa: CASSGVSGGETQYF
cdr3_nt: TGTGCCAGCAGCGGGGTTAGCGGGGGAGAGACCCAGTACTTC

v_call: TRBV28
j_call: TRBJ1-2
clone_size: medium-sized
d_call: -
cdr3_aa: CASSKIDGYTF
cdr3_nt: TGTGCCAGCAGCAAAATAGATGGCTACACCTTC

v_call: TRBV30
j_call: TRBJ1-4
clone_size: -
d_call: TRBD1
cdr3_aa: CAWSAGGGKLLF
cdr3_nt: TGTGCCTGGAGTGCAGGGGGAGGAAAACTGCTTTTT

v_call: TRBV15
j_call: TRBJ1-2
clone_size: medium-sized
d_call: TRBD1
cdr3_aa: CATSRDLYIFRGPEGYTF
cdr3_nt: TGTGCCACCAGCAGAGATCTTTACATTTTCAGGGGGCCAGAGGGCTACACCTTC

v_call: TRBV4-1
j_call: TRBJ2-7
clone_size: -
d_call: -
cdr3_aa: CASIPGRWYEQYF
cdr3_nt: TGCGCCAGCATCCCCGGGCGTTGGTACGAGCAGTACTTC

v_call: TRBV4-2
j_call: TRBJ1-5
clone_size: -
d_call: -
cdr3_aa: CASSQVRGDQPQHF
cdr3_nt: TGTGCCAGCAGCCAAGTGAGGGGGGATCAGCCCCAGCATTTT

v_call: TRBV7-8
j_call: TRBJ1-1
clone_size: medium-sized
d_call: TRBD1
cdr3_aa: CASSLNDRVGSNTEAFF
cdr3_nt: TGTGCCAGCAGCCTAAATGACAGGGTAGGCTCGAACACTGAAGCTTTCTTT

v_call: TRBV6-1
j_call: TRBJ2-2
clone_size: medium-sized
d_call: -
cdr3_aa: CASSQVGATGELFF
cdr3_nt: TGTGCCAGCAGCCAGGTTGGGGCTACCGGGGAGCTGTTTTTT

v_call: TRBV7-2
j_call: TRBJ2-1
clone_size: few
d_call: TRBD2
cdr3_aa: CASSLEGLAGGARLF
cdr3_nt: TGTGCCAGCAGCTTAGAGGGACTAGCGGGAGGGGCCCGGCTCTTC